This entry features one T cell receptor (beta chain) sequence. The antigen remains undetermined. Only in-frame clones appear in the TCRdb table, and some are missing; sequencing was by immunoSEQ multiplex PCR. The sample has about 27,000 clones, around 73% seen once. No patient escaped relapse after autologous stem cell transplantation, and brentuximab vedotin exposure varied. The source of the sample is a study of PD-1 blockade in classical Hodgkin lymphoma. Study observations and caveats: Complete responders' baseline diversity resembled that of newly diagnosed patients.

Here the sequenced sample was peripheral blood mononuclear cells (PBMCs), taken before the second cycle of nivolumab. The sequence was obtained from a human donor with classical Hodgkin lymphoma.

This chain's CDR3 is CASLDPGVSYEQYF. CDR3 bases: TGTGCCAGCCTCGATCCGGGGGTCTCCTACGAGCAGTACTTC. This chain connects TRBV11-3 to TRBJ2-7; TRBD2 might be the D (6 bases). CDR1 SGHNT and CDR2 YENEEA come from the germline V gene. Trimming took 8 bases from V and 0 from J, leaving 14 bases between them. CDR3 length: 14 amino acids. The full variable domain, with the rest looked up from reference TRBV11-3 and TRBJ2-7, is EAGVVQSPRYKIIEKKQPVAFWCNPISGHNTLYWYLQNLGQGPELLIRYENEEAVDDSQLPKDRFSAERLKGVDSTLKIQPAELGDSAVYLCASLDPGVSYEQYFGPGTRLTVT.